The T cell receptor beta chain under discussion was sequenced for a study of monozygotic twins with inflammatory bowel disease. This CDR3 region has 16 residues. CDR1 ENHRY and CDR2 SYGVKD come from the germline V gene. Whole-study findings and limits: Healthy co-twins showed greater TCRbeta diversity (inverse Simpson) than IBD patients.

Researchers used around 3,400 ng of total RNA for each TCR library. Nested amplification of TCRalpha and TCRbeta cDNA involved two PCRs of approximately 16 and 10 cycles. TCRdb re-called the 5' RACE reads and gives one entry per CDR3 protein, without DNA. The specimen's table records some 400,000 distinct CDR3 sequences. Points on this clonotype: Its target is unknown.

The chain links TRBV10-3 to TRBJ2-3; TCRdb gives TRBD1 as the D gene, but with no DNA this cannot be confirmed. The receptor comes from a human donor with ulcerative colitis or Crohn's disease, or a healthy co-twin of an affected twin (not recorded which). The sequencing input was blood. CDR3 amino acids: CAISESSGGGTDTQYF.